These 2 T cell receptor beta chains were sequenced from one sample in a study of technical replicates of blood from a few donors. Data came from immunoSEQ multiplex PCR; TCRdb stores just in-frame clones and leaves some out. The repertoire consists of 85,000 to 100,000 clones, with around 96% occurring once and the leading ten covering 0.2% to 0.3%. The material sequenced was T cells isolated from PBMCs. The receptors were sampled from a human donor in good health.

V is TRBV18 and J is TRBJ2-4, with a tentative D call TRBD1 (5 bases). CDR3 size: 18 residues. Germline values: CDR1 KGHSH, CDR2 LQKENI. Deletions cut 2 bases from V and 0 bases from J, with 17 bases between. This chain's CDR3 is CASSPIETGRKAKNIQYF. Here the CDR3 DNA reads TGTGCCAGCTCACCAATCGAAACAGGAAGAAAAGCCAAAAACATTCAGTACTTC.

The V call is TRBV28, the J call TRBJ2-7, with no clear D. The V and J ends lost 5 bases and 2 bases respectively, with 16 bases between them. This CDR3 is built from 15 residues. Germline V gives CDR1 MDHEN, CDR2 SYDVKM. In DNA, the CDR3 is TGTGCCAGCAGTCTTAGGAATACAGTTGCCTACGAGCAGTACTTC. Translation: CASSLRNTVAYEQYF.